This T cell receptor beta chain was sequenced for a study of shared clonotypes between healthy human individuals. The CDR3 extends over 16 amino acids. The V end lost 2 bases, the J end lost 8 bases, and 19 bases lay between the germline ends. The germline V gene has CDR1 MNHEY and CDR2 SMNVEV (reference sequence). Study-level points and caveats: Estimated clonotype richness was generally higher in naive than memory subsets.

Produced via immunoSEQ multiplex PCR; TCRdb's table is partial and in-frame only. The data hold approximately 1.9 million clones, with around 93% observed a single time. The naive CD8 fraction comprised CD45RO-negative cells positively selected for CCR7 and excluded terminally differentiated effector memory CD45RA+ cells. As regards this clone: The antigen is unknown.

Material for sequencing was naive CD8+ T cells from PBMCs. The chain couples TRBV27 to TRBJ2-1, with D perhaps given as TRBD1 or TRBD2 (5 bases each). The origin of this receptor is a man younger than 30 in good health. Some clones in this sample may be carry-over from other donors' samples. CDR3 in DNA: TGTGCCAGCAGTTTAATGGGGCGGGCCCTCGACGATGAGCAGTTCTTC. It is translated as CASSLMGRALDDEQFF.